This T cell receptor (beta chain) was obtained from a study of blood T cells in healthy people across ages. This CDR3 spans 13 amino acids. V gave up 6 bases and J gave up 5 bases, with 11 bases separating them. Germline V gives CDR1 DFQATT, CDR2 SNEGSKA (reference sequence). A J-beta primer mix and a sample-barcoded 5' primer were used in a second PCR of about 7 to 12 cycles. The study obtained at least 3 million CDR3-containing paired-end reads from every sample. One entry per CDR3 protein, called by TCRdb with MiXCR from the 5' RACE reads. The sample consists of fewer than 2,000,000 distinct CDR3 sequences, around 36% of them appearing once. Individuals who donated were healthy Caucasians from Russia aged about 6 to 100. PBMCs numbering at least 6.5 million were isolated per sample.

Sequenced sample: blood. The receptor's source is a woman in her twenties or thirties in good health. The chain is built from TRBV20-1 and TRBJ1-6; D is unclear. CDR3 sequence (DNA): TGCAGTGCCGCCGGGTCTAATAATTCACCCCTCCACTTT. This gives the protein CSAAGSNNSPLHF.